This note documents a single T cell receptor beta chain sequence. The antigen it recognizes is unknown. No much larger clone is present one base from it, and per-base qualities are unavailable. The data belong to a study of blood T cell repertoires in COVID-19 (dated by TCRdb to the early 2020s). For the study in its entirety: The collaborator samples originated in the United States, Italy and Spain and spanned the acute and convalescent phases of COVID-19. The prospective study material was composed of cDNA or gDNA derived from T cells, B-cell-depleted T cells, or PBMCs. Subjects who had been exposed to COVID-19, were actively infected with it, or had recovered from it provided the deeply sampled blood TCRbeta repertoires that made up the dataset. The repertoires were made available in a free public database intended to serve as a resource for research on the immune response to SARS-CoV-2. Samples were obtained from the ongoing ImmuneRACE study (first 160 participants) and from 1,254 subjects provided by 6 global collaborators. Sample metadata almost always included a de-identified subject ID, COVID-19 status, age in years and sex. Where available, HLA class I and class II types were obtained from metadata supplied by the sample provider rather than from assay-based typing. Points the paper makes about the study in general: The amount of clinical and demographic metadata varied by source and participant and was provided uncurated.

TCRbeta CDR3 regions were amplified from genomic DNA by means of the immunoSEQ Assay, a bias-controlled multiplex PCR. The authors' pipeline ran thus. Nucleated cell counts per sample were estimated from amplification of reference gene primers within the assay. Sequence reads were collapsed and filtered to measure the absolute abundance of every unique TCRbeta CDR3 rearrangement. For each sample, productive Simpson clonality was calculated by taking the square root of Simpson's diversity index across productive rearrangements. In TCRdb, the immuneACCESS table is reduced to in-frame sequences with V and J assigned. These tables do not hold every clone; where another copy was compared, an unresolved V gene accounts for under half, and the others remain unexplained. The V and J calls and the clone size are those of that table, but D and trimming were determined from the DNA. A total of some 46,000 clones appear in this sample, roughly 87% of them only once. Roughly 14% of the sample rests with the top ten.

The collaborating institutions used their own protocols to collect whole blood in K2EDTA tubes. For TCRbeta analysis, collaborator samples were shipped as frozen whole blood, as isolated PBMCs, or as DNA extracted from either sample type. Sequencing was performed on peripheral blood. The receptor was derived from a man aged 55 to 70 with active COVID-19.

CDR3 protein: CASSYIGLGSGANVLTF. The DNA sequence is given as TGTGCCAGCAGTTACATCGGACTCGGCTCTGGGGCCAACGTCCTGACTTTC. The chain is encoded by TRBV6-2 or TRBV6-3 joined to TRBJ2-6; tentative D gene TRBD2, with 5 bases matching. The germline ends are 11 bases apart after V is trimmed by 2 bases and J by 0 bases. From a lookup of the germline V gene, CDR1 and CDR2 are MNHEY and SVGEGT. The CDR3 goes from the cysteine to the phenylalanine over 17 residues. The entry retains the CDR3 DNA only, 51 bases that are in frame from base 1.